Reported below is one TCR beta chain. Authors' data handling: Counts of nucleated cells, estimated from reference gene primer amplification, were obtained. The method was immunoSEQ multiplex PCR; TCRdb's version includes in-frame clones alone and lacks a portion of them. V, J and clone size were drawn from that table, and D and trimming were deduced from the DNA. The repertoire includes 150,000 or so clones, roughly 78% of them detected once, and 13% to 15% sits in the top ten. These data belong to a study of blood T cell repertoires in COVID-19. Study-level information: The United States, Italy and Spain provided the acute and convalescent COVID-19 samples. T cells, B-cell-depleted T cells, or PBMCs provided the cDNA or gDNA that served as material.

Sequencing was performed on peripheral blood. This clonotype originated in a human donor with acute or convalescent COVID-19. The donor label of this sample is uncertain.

The CDR3 is CASSIWGRDNEQFF. The CDR3 DNA reads as TGTGCCAGTAGTATTTGGGGCAGGGACAATGAGCAGTTCTTC. V is TRBV19 and J is TRBJ2-1; weak D call: TRBD1 (5 bases). V was trimmed by 3 bases and J by 5 bases, leaving 11 bases between them. CDR3 length equals 14 residues. Germline V lookup: CDR1 LNHDA, CDR2 SQIVND (reference sequence).